This TCR beta chain stems from a study of identical twins (dated by TCRdb to 2016 to 2017). Some background on the complete study: To test whether fetal clonotypes persist, the study used deep sequencing on TCR alpha and beta repertoires from monozygotic twins, unrelated adults of various ages, and cord blood. To rule out contamination, the twin experiments were replicated at different times with different library preparation protocols. What the authors observed across the whole study: Because the same donors could not be followed over many years, conclusions were based on cross-sectional statistical analysis. In monozygotic twins, out-of-frame TCR alpha sharing was systematically underestimated by recombination models, although the models agreed with sharing between unrelated individuals. Compared with coincidental sharing between unrelated individuals, an excess of low generation-probability sequences was observed among out-of-frame TCR alpha sequences shared between twins. Zero-insertion analyses could be partly confounded by invariant T cells such as MAIT and iNKT, although diverse VJ usage argued against such confounding for most clonotypes. Excess twin sharing in beta out-of-frame sequences was weaker because fewer shared sequences lowered the signal-to-noise ratio. Fewer insertions were carried by abundant cord blood beta clonotypes, a similar but weaker trend appeared in young adult naive repertoires, and no such trend appeared in memory repertoires.

Library prep was done by 5' RACE. Sequencing used an Illumina HiSeq 2000. Template switching added a universal primer binding site, and the final cDNA carried a unique molecular identifier that allowed TCR cDNA molecules to be counted accurately. Specific primers in the conserved constant-segment region were used to synthesize first-strand cDNA for TCR alpha and beta chains. To control for contamination, every cDNA library was double barcoded, receiving both a SMART-Mk sample barcode and Illumina barcodes. TruSeq adapter sequences, together with Illumina sample barcodes, were added in two successive PCR steps. TCR alpha and beta cDNA libraries were sequenced on the Illumina HiSeq platform with custom primers. The source study handled its data this way. Unique molecular identifiers were extracted from raw reads with MiGEC, and CDR3 positions were determined with MiXCR. Recombination models were inferred per individual with the repgenHMM and IGoR tools using an EM algorithm. Shared clonotype analysis was performed with the tcR package in R, normalizing sharing by the product of cloneset sizes. To study raw recombination without the effects of thymic and clonal selection, out-of-frame nonproductive sequences were analyzed. TCRdb's own reprocessing of the public reads used fastp at Q25 and MiXCR and kept productive beta chains. One record per CDR3 amino acid sequence lists the most common genes and DNA. TCRdb's processing, not the authors', yielded these V and J calls. Within this sample are over 600,000 distinct CDR3 sequences, with 21% of them counted one time only. More than 4% of the sample rests with the top ten.

All donors were healthy Caucasians. The twin cohort consisted of three pairs of female monozygotic twins, all aged about 18 to 29 years. Peripheral blood mononuclear cells were the source from which RNA for the TCR libraries was isolated. In its sample, this clonotype was seen a few times. Its antigen remains undetermined. No base quality information exists; no much larger clone differs at one position. The CDR3 starts with the cysteine, ends with the phenylalanine, and has 17 residues. The only DNA kept is the CDR3, 51 bases in frame from the first base. The germline V gene gives CDR1 as LGHNA and CDR2 as YSLEER. V ends up 0 bases short and J 5 bases short, with an unmatched junction base count of 6. This sample was shared with a second study, whose subject was T cells expressing NK-cell markers. As noted in the second study: Three sorted T-cell subsets (CD3+CD56+NKG2C+, CD3+CD56+NKG2C- and CD3+CD56-NKG2C+) from seven to nine donors had their TCR beta-chain repertoires profiled. Among the eight sequenced donors, seven were HCMV-seropositive and one was HCMV-seronegative. In several experiments an anti-gammadeltaTCR antibody was added to restrict sorting to alphabetaTCR-expressing T cells. In six donors, the dominant CD3+CD56+NKG2C+ clonotypes ranked among the top 10 CD8+ clonotypes, making up roughly 1.0-7.0% of CD8+ T cells. Those dominant clonotypes were again the most abundant among CD3+CD56-NKG2C+ cells in a handful of donors, at 28.3-60.1%. Whether the expanded NKG2C-expressing T cell clones were specific for HCMV antigens was left unclear. The eight sequenced donors were randomly selected healthy volunteers, three men and five women. HCMV serostatus was determined by detecting HCMV-specific IgG in serum with a commercial ELISA kit. For five to seven donors, unsorted PBMC were also used to sequence bulk peripheral blood T-cell repertoires. Reads were demultiplexed and grouped by UMI with MIGEC, and clonotypes were assembled and quantified with MiTCR. To exclude erroneous sequences, any TCR cDNA sequence not supported by at least two reads was discarded. The tcR package was used for downstream repertoire analysis, with clonotypes matched between fractions based on CDR3 nucleotide sequence plus V segment. VDJmatch was used to annotate antigen specificity against VDJdb, with one amino acid substitution allowed in CDR3.

The sample comprised PBMCs. The chain is encoded by TRBV4-3 joined to TRBJ2-2; 10 central bases correspond to TRBD2. The sequence derives from a woman between 18 and 29 years old in good health. The DNA is as follows: TGCGCCAGCAGCCAAGATCTAGCGGGAGTTGAAACCGGGGAGCTGTTTTTT. Its amino acids are CASSQDLAGVETGELFF.